These T cell receptor beta chains were read from a single sample in a study of blood T cell repertoires in COVID-19. The method was immunoSEQ multiplex PCR; TCRdb's version includes in-frame clones alone and lacks a portion of them. This table has about 140,000 clones, around 73% appearing once. Material: peripheral blood. The source of these receptors is a man in his fifties or sixties who had recovered from COVID-19. Both conserved end residues are trimmed from each CDR3. A D gene is named only where the DNA matches it firmly. The size of a clone is reported for some rows only, either as once, few or many, or as a class for expanded clones.

V gene	clone size	J gene	D gene	CDR3 protein
TRBV6-2/TRBV6-3	.	TRBJ2-7	.	ASSSGFGEQY
TRBV18	.	TRBJ2-1	.	ASSPLTRDNEQF
TRBV6-2/TRBV6-3	.	TRBJ1-1	.	ASSYSVQSTEAF
TRBV7-2	once	TRBJ2-7	TRBD2	ASSSTSGGPYEQY
TRBV19	.	TRBJ2-1	.	ASSIGQDFNNEQF
TRBV2	.	TRBJ1-6	TRBD1	ASSDPTGQGNSPLH
TRBV28	.	TRBJ1-3	.	ASSLGQHPSGNTIY
TRBV6-6	few	TRBJ1-1	.	ASSYNGVATEAF
TRBV7-8	.	TRBJ2-7	.	ASSSWDLGQY
TRBV5-5	.	TRBJ1-6	.	ASSLEPLVPNSPLH
TRBV19	.	TRBJ2-1	TRBD2	ASSMGSGGVYEQF
TRBV30	.	TRBJ1-1	TRBD1	AWSTMTGGNTEAF
TRBV28	.	TRBJ2-1	TRBD2	ASSTPSGGAYNEQF
TRBV5-1	.	TRBJ2-1	TRBD2	ASSSRLAGGPGPNNEQF
TRBV11-2	.	TRBJ2-5	TRBD1	ASSTRTGPQETQY
TRBV5-1	.	TRBJ1-4	.	ASSLSGQGNEKLF
TRBV7-9	few	TRBJ2-3	TRBD2	ASSQTSGRVTDTQY
TRBV6-5	.	TRBJ2-2	TRBD2	ASSLAGAGTGELF
TRBV4-2	.	TRBJ1-1	.	ASSQVGFLNTEAF
TRBV18	few	TRBJ1-6	.	ASSPGGQNSPLH
TRBV28	few	TRBJ2-1	TRBD2	ASTPSGRYNEQF
TRBV3-1/TRBV3-2	.	TRBJ1-6	.	ASSPRGRRSPLH
TRBV5-1	few	TRBJ1-1	TRBD1	ASSLEGASSTEAF
TRBV4-1	.	TRBJ1-5	.	ASSPKPQALRNQPQH
TRBV9	.	TRBJ2-1	TRBD2	ASSVGASGYNEQF
TRBV27	.	TRBJ2-6	TRBD1	ASGPGQGVGANVLT
TRBV19	.	TRBJ2-3	TRBD2	ASSDRGGPDTQY